Listed here are 10 T cell receptor beta chains from one sample, sequenced in a study of T cell responses to AZD1222 COVID-19 vaccine. Method: immunoSEQ multiplex PCR; TCRdb's copy keeps in-frame clones and lacks some. The table shows some 110,000 clones, with 88% occurring only once. The sample was peripheral blood, taken 28 days after the second AZD1222 dose. These receptor sequences come from an adult who received the AZD1222 COVID-19 vaccine.

The V gene is TRBV27, the J gene TRBJ1-4; a possible D gene is TRBD1 (5 bases). V dropped 2 bases and J dropped 1 base, with 5 bases sitting between them. This CDR3 has 14 residues. Germline V lookup: CDR1 MNHEY, CDR2 SMNVEV (reference sequence). The CDR3 DNA follows: TGTGCCAGCAGTTTACAGGGAACTAATGAAAAACTGTTTTTT. Encoded protein: CASSLQGTNEKLFF.

This sequence joins TRBV5-1 and TRBJ2-1; D remains unclear. CDR1 and CDR2 from the germline V gene are SGHRS and YFSETQ. V was pared by 5 bases and J by 0 bases, with 9 bases between. There are 14 residues in the CDR3. CDR3 region: CASREQYSYNEQFF. The CDR3 region has the DNA TGCGCCAGCAGAGAACAGTACTCCTACAATGAGCAGTTCTTC.

This chain links TRBV7-8 with TRBJ1-1; D is undetermined. The V gene's germline CDR1 is SGHVS and CDR2 FQNEAQ. V lost 5 bases to trimming and J lost 4 bases, with 17 bases between them. This CDR3 has 15 residues. The CDR3: CASSPYRAGSTEAFF. Here the CDR3 DNA reads TGTGCCAGCAGCCCCTATCGGGCCGGCAGCACTGAAGCTTTCTTT.

The chain has TRBV5-4 and TRBJ2-5, with D perhaps matching TRBD1 (6 bases). The length of the CDR3 is 14 residues. Germline V gene data show CDR1 as SGHNT and CDR2 as YYREEE (reference sequence). Deletions cut 1 base from V and 2 bases from J, with 9 bases between. Here the CDR3 reads CASSLKQGQETQYF. The CDR3 nucleotides are TGTGCCAGCAGCTTGAAACAGGGACAAGAGACCCAGTACTTC.

This sequence joins TRBV4-2 and TRBJ1-1; D remains ambiguous. Trimming left V 4 bases short and J 7 bases short, with 19 bases between. This CDR3 contains 15 residues. Germline CDR1 LGHNA, CDR2 YNFKEQ. The CDR3 sequence: CASSPSPTPGSEAFF. The CDR3 bases are TGTGCCAGCAGCCCGAGTCCTACCCCGGGGAGTGAAGCTTTCTTT.

The V gene is TRBV28, the J gene TRBJ2-1, with 8 positions matching TRBD1. The CDR3 sequence is 15 residues long. Germline V CDR1 and CDR2: MDHEN, SYDVKM. J gave up 4 bases and V 7 bases, and 9 bases lay outside the gene matches. The CDR3 reads CASNQGQGRYNEQFF. The CDR3 region has the DNA TGTGCCAGCAACCAAGGACAGGGCCGTTACAATGAGCAGTTCTTC.

This chain connects TRBV4-2 to TRBJ2-3; unclear D gene. The CDR3 runs 13 residues. Germline lookup yields CDR1 LGHNA and CDR2 YNFKEQ. The V end lost 2 bases, the J end lost 1 base, and 4 bases lay between the germline ends. CDR3 DNA sequence: TGTGCCAGCAGCCAACTAGGCACAGATACGCAGTATTTT. This codes for CASSQLGTDTQYF.

The chain uses TRBV7-3 and TRBJ2-2; weak D call: TRBD1 (6 bases). Trimming left V 5 bases short and J 4 bases short, with 17 bases between. This CDR3 is built from 16 residues. The germline V gene has CDR1 SGHTA and CDR2 FQGTGA. The CDR3 sequence is CASSRRAGAVTGELFF. The CDR3 DNA is TGTGCCAGCAGCCGCCGGGCAGGGGCGGTCACCGGGGAGCTGTTTTTT.

The chain couples TRBV5-1 to TRBJ1-4; D possibly corresponds to TRBD1 (6 bases). This CDR3 has 14 residues. Germline lookup yields CDR1 SGHRS and CDR2 YFSETQ. With 1 base removed from V and 8 bases from J, the gap between germline ends came to 12 bases. Here the CDR3 reads CASSLIQGGEKLFF. DNA of the CDR3: TGCGCCAGCAGCTTGATACAGGGAGGGGAAAAACTGTTTTTT.

The chain recombines TRBV6-5 with TRBJ1-5, with D maybe TRBD1 (5 bases). The germline V and J ends were trimmed by 4 bases and 5 bases, with 15 bases remaining between them. From germline, CDR1 is MNHEY and CDR2 SVGAGI. The CDR3 extends over 15 amino acids. In DNA form, the CDR3 reads TGTGCCAGCAGTTCCGGGACCCGCGGCTATCAGCCCCAGCATTTT. Protein: CASSSGTRGYQPQHF.